The clone carrying this TCR beta chain was counted a few times. CDR3 length equals 13 residues. V was trimmed by 5 bases and J by 2 bases, leaving 10 bases between them. These data belong to a study of Ad26.COV2.S vaccination and SARS-CoV-2 variants. Study-level information: Each vaccinee took Ad26.COV2.S intramuscularly, once or twice 56 days apart.

The method was immunoSEQ multiplex PCR; TCRdb's version includes in-frame clones alone and lacks a portion of them. Counted here are roughly 700,000 clones, roughly 90% occurring once; the ten biggest clones make up over 1.3%. Treatment noted: some 19 received Ad26.COV2.S at low or high dose, single or two shots; several received placebo; per-sample allocation not given. Vaccine and placebo recipients were sampled on day 63 after the first injection. The clonotype was recovered from a person between 18 and 60 years old who received the Ad26.COV2.S COVID-19 vaccine or a placebo. The chain employs TRBV12-3 or TRBV12-4 and TRBJ2-7; tentative D call: TRBD2 (5 bases). The sequenced sample was peripheral blood, obtained in a trial of Ad26.COV2.S vaccine versus placebo. CDR3 nucleotides: TGTGCCAGCAGTCTGGACTTTACCTACGAGCAGTACTTC. This encodes CASSLDFTYEQYF.